The present T cell receptor (beta chain) was sequenced within a study of blood T cell repertoires in COVID-19. For the study at large: Acute and convalescent COVID-19 samples came from the United States, Italy and Spain. Sources were T cells, B-cell-depleted T cells, or PBMCs; the material itself was cDNA or gDNA.

CDR3 length equals 16 residues. Germline CDR1 SGHTA, CDR2 FQGTGA. Trimming at V came to 2 bases and at J to 2 bases, leaving 7 bases not matched to a gene. This table comes from immunoSEQ multiplex PCR, and its TCRdb copy is limited to in-frame clones, with some not included. The sample contains some 100,000 clones, 65% to 80% of which appear only once. This chain connects TRBV7-3 to TRBJ2-3; the match to TRBD2 covers 7 bases. This TCR was sampled from a man between 70 and 80 years old with acute or convalescent COVID-19. Specimen: peripheral blood. The CDR3 DNA sequence: TGTGCCAGCAGCTTATGGGCTAGCGGAAACACAGATACGCAGTATTTT. This translates into CASSLWASGNTDTQYF.